Each of the 20 T cell receptor beta chains below was sequenced from the same sample in a study of T cell responses to AZD1222 COVID-19 vaccine. The data were produced by immunoSEQ multiplex PCR, yet TCRdb's version contains in-frame clones alone and is incomplete. The sample includes about 180,000 clones, roughly 92% seen only once; the top ten take approximately 1.5%. The sequenced sample was peripheral blood, obtained 28 days after the second AZD1222 dose. All receptors come from an adult who received the AZD1222 COVID-19 vaccine.

The chain uses TRBV5-1 and TRBJ1-2; D unresolved. This CDR3 spans 13 amino acids. CDR1 SGHRS and CDR2 YFSETQ come from the germline V gene. V lost 6 bases and J 8 bases, leaving 17 bases between the germline ends. CDR3: CASNWGSGDGYTF. CDR3 DNA: TGCGCCAGCAACTGGGGAAGTGGCGACGGCTACACCTTC.

This clone was recorded only once. The chain is built from TRBV6-5 and TRBJ1-2; 9 bases line up with TRBD1. The CDR3 spans 13 residues. Germline CDR1 MNHEY, CDR2 SVGAGI. J was trimmed by 8 bases and V by 8 bases; bases with no gene match: 9. For the CDR3, the DNA is TGTGCCAGCGATCCCACAGGGGGCGGAGGCTACACCTTC. Residues: CASDPTGGGGYTF.

The chain is built from TRBV7-9 and TRBJ2-5; 7 nucleotides match TRBD1. Trimming removed 5 bases from V and 5 bases from J; junction bases left unmatched: 14. The CDR3 consists of 16 residues. From germline, CDR1 is SEHNR and CDR2 FQNEAQ (reference sequence). The chain's CDR3 is CASSRRLQGRSETQYF. In DNA, the CDR3 is TGTGCCAGCAGCCGAAGGTTACAGGGGCGGTCGGAGACCCAGTACTTC.

The chain joins TRBV19 to TRBJ1-1; a weak D match, TRBD1 (6 bases). This CDR3 region has 13 residues. The V gene's germline CDR1 is LNHDA and CDR2 SQIVND (reference sequence). Trimming cost V 3 bases and J 8 bases, with 13 bases left between them. The CDR3 is CASSIGGRQEAFF. As DNA, the CDR3 is TGTGCCAGTAGTATTGGGGGCCGGCAAGAAGCTTTCTTT.

The genes are TRBV6-5 and TRBJ1-2; 7 bases are shared with TRBD1. J gave up 1 base and V 4 bases, and 3 bases lay outside the gene matches. Germline V gene lookup returns CDR1 MNHEY and CDR2 SVGAGI. The CDR3 contains 14 residues. CDR3 region: CASSSGQINYGYTF. The CDR3 DNA reads as TGTGCCAGCAGTTCGGGACAGATTAACTATGGCTACACCTTC.

The rearrangement joins TRBV19 to TRBJ2-7; D possibly matches TRBD1 or TRBD2 (5 bases each). CDR3 length equals 13 residues. The V end was cut by 8 bases, the J end by 4 bases, with 15 bases between. Germline loops: CDR1 LNHDA, CDR2 SQIVND (reference sequence). This chain's CDR3 is CASGGARGYEQYF. The CDR3 DNA sequence: TGTGCCAGTGGTGGGGCGAGAGGGTACGAGCAGTACTTC.

The chain is built from TRBV6-5 and TRBJ2-7; 8 nucleotides align to TRBD1. Trimming cost V 7 bases and J 5 bases; bases outside gene matches: 10. This CDR3 has 14 residues. CDR1 and CDR2 from the germline V gene are MNHEY and SVGAGI. In nucleotides, the CDR3 is TGTGCCAGCATCCTACGACAGGGGTCCGACGAGCAGTACTTC. Protein product: CASILRQGSDEQYF.

The gene calls are TRBV6-1 and TRBJ2-7, with 8 bases that match TRBD2. Germline lookup yields CDR1 MNHNS and CDR2 SASEGT. The trim removed 0 bases at V and 4 bases at J, leaving 8 bases unmatched. The CDR3 extends over 16 amino acids. CDR3: CASSEAALAAGYEQYF. CDR3 nucleotides: TGTGCCAGCAGTGAAGCCGCACTAGCGGCGGGTTACGAGCAGTACTTC.

The V gene is TRBV29-1, the J gene TRBJ2-4; D unclear. Trimming left V 6 bases short and J 14 bases short, with 14 bases between. CDR3 length: 10 residues. Germline CDR1 is SQVTM and CDR2 is ANQGSEA. CDR3 amino acids: CSVTNLPEYF. The CDR3 DNA sequence: TGCAGCGTCACCAACTTGCCAGAGTACTTC.

This clone is medium-sized by share. V and J are TRBV5-6 and TRBJ2-2; the D gene is possibly TRBD1 (5 bases). The CDR3 spans 15 residues. The V gene lost 0 bases and the J gene lost 3 bases, with 9 bases spanning the gap. Per germline, CDR1 SGHDT and CDR2 YYEEEE. CDR3 loop: CASSLVQGDTGELFF. The DNA for the CDR3 is TGTGCCAGCAGCTTGGTCCAGGGCGACACCGGGGAGCTGTTTTTT.

This chain joins TRBV9 and TRBJ1-3; tentatively, D is TRBD1 (5 bases). Germline V gene sequence: CDR1 SGDLS, CDR2 YYNGEE. The CDR3 is made up of 15 amino acids. Trimming pared 3 bases from V and 0 bases from J, leaving 10 bases between. This CDR3 is CASSARDDSGNTIYF. The CDR3 bases are TGTGCCAGCAGCGCCCGGGACGACTCTGGAAACACCATATATTTT.

This rearrangement joins TRBV5-6 to TRBJ1-2; 10 bases fit TRBD1. V dropped 3 bases and J dropped 9; count of bases not matched to a gene: 8. This CDR3 spans 14 amino acids. Germline-derived CDR1 and CDR2 are SGHDT and YYEEEE. This chain's CDR3 is CASSSVAGQGRYTF. In DNA, the CDR3 is TGTGCCAGCAGCTCGGTTGCGGGACAGGGGCGCTACACCTTC. The full variable domain, completed using reference TRBV5-6 and TRBJ1-2, is DAGVTQSPTHLIKTRGQQVTLRCSPKSGHDTVSWYQQALGQGPQFIFQYYEEEERQRGNFPDRFSGHQFPNYSSELNVNALLLGDSALYLCASSSVAGQGRYTFGSGTRLTVV.

The V and J genes are TRBV5-1 and TRBJ2-7; 11 bases map to TRBD2. Germline V gene lookup returns CDR1 SGHRS and CDR2 YFSETQ. After removal of 3 bases from V and 2 bases from J, the junction contained 7 bases not matched to a gene. CDR3 length equals 16 residues. The DNA of the CDR3 is TGCGCCAGCAGCTCTCACCTAGCGGGGGGTACCTACGAGCAGTACTTC. It yields the protein CASSSHLAGGTYEQYF.

V is TRBV6-2 or TRBV6-3 and J is TRBJ1-2; D is possibly TRBD1 (6 bases). Trimming pared 2 bases from V and 3 bases from J, leaving 10 bases between. Germline V gene data show CDR1 as MNHEY and CDR2 as SVGEGT. This CDR3 spans 14 amino acids. The CDR3 loop is CASSYVGGYYGYTF. The CDR3 nucleotides read TGTGCCAGCAGTTACGTAGGGGGTTACTATGGCTACACCTTC.

V and J are TRBV5-6 and TRBJ1-2; 7 bases are shared with TRBD1. Germline-derived CDR1 and CDR2 are SGHDT and YYEEEE. The ends lost 4 bases at V and 3 bases at J; junction bases unmatched: 6. The CDR3 runs to 14 residues. The CDR3 coding sequence is TGTGCCAGCAGCCCGAACAGGGGCGACTATGGCTACACCTTC. Encoded protein: CASSPNRGDYGYTF.

The J gene is TRBJ1-5, the V gene TRBV7-9; D remains unclear. Germline assignment: CDR1 SEHNR and CDR2 FQNEAQ (reference sequence). The V end was cut by 5 bases, the J end by 0 bases, with 14 bases between. This CDR3 has 16 residues. The CDR3 DNA sequence: TGTGCCAGCAGCCCGGCGGGAGATTATAGCAATCAGCCCCAGCATTTT. It translates to CASSPAGDYSNQPQHF. The whole variable domain, remainder taken from reference TRBV7-9 and TRBJ1-5, is DTGVSQNPRHKITKRGQNVTFRCDPISEHNRLYWYRQTLGQGPEFLTYFQNEAQLEKSRLLSDRFSAERPKGSFSTLEIQRTEQGDSAMYLCASSPAGDYSNQPQHFGDGTRLSIL.

The V call is TRBV27, the J call TRBJ1-1, with a possible D match to TRBD1 (5 bases). The CDR3 extends over 13 amino acids. Looked up from germline, CDR1 is MNHEY and CDR2 is SMNVEV (reference sequence). Trimming cost V 4 bases and J 2 bases, with 8 bases left between them. The CDR3: CASSYRSNTEAFF. CDR3 bases: TGTGCCAGCAGTTACAGGAGCAACACTGAAGCTTTCTTT.

The chain has TRBV7-2 and TRBJ2-3, with 11 bases aligning to TRBD2. J lost 3 bases, V lost 1 base, and 3 bases had no gene match. CDR1 is SGHTA and CDR2 is FQGNSA in the germline V gene. The CDR3 length is 16 residues. In nucleotides, the CDR3 is TGTGCCAGCAGCTTAGAAGGACTAGCGGGTACAGATACGCAGTATTTT. As protein: CASSLEGLAGTDTQYF.

The chain is built from TRBV4-3 and TRBJ1-6; no clear D. The CDR3 totals 16 residues. Germline assignment: CDR1 LGHNA and CDR2 YSLEER. V lost 1 base and J lost 8, with 15 bases in between. The CDR3 nucleotides are TGCGCCAGCAGCCAAGCTGGCCTCTCAAGGGATTCACCCCTCCACTTT. Its translation is CASSQAGLSRDSPLHF.

This clone was observed a single time. The CDR3: CASSSARGQQPQHF. The CDR3 DNA sequence: TGTGCCAGCAGCTCCGCACGCGGGCAGCAGCCCCAGCATTTT. The V and J genes are TRBV7-2 and TRBJ1-5; the D is unclear. Germline V gives CDR1 SGHTA, CDR2 FQGNSA. This CDR3 contains 14 residues. Between the trimmed V and J ends, which lost 4 bases and 7 bases, there was a span of 14 bases.